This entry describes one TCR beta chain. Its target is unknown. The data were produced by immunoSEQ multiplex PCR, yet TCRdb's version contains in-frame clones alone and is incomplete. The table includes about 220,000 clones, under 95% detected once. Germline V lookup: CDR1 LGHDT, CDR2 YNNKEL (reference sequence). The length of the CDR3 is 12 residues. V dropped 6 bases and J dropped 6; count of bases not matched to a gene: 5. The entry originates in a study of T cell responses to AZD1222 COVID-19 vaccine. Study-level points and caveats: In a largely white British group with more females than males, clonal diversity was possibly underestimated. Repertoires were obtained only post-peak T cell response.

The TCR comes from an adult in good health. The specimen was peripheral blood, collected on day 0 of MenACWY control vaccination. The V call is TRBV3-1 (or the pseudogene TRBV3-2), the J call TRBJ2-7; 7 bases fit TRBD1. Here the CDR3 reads CASSSTGAEQYF. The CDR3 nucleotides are TGTGCCAGCAGTTCCACAGGGGCCGAGCAGTACTTC.